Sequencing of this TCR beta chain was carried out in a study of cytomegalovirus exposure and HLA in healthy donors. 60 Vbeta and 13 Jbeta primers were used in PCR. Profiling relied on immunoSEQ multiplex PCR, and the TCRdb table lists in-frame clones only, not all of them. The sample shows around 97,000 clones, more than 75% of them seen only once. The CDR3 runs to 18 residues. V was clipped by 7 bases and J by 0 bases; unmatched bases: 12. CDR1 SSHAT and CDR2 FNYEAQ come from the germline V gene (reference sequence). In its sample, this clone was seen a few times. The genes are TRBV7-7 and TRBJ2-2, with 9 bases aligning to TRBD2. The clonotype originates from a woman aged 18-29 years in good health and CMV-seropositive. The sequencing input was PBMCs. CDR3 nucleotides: TGTGCCAGCATCCTGGGGCTAGCGGGGTCCTCGAACACCGGGGAGCTGTTTTTT. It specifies CASILGLAGSSNTGELFF.